This entry lists 9 T cell receptor beta chains sequenced from one sample in a study of CD8 T cells in Susac syndrome. RNA was extracted with the RNeasy kit, and a quantity of 0.5 to 1 ug was reverse transcribed using random hexamers. TCRdb used MiXCR to reprocess the immunoSEQ multiplex PCR reads, holding one entry per CDR3 protein. The profile shows roughly 140,000 distinct CDR3 sequences, 85% to 95% of them singletons. The sequenced material came from CD8+ T cells from PBMCs. Receptor source: a human donor in good health.

This sequence joins TRBV9 and TRBJ2-1, with D possibly TRBD2 on 6 matching bases. V was pared by 0 bases and J by 4 bases, with 8 bases between. CDR1 is SGDLS and CDR2 is YYNGEE in the germline V gene. The CDR3 is 14 residues long. Written as DNA, the CDR3 is TGTGCCAGCAGCGTAGCGGGGGATTACAATGAGCAGTTCTTC. Amino acid sequence: CASSVAGDYNEQFF. Together with reference TRBV9 and TRBJ2-1, the CDR3 gives the full variable domain: DSGVTQTPKHLITATGQRVTLRCSPRSGDLSVYWYQQSLDQGLQFLIQYYNGEERAKGNILERFSAQQFPDLHSELNLSSLELGDSALYFCASSVAGDYNEQFFGPGTRLTVL.

The chain combines TRBV7-8 with TRBJ2-5; either TRBD1 or TRBD2 may fit D (5 bases each). The CDR3 has 14 amino acids. V lost 1 base to trimming and J lost 5 bases, with 11 bases between them. From germline, CDR1 is SGHVS and CDR2 FQNEAQ. CDR3 region: CASSLGDWGETQYF. The CDR3 bases are TGTGCCAGCAGCTTAGGCGATTGGGGGGAGACCCAGTACTTC. The variable domain in full, completed from reference TRBV7-8 and TRBJ2-5, reads GAGVSQSPRYKVAKRGQDVALRCDPISGHVSLFWYQQALGQGPEFLTYFQNEAQLDKSGLPSDRFFAERPEGSVSTLKIQRTQQEDSAVYLCASSLGDWGETQYFGPGTRLLVL.

The chain carries TRBV6-6 and TRBJ1-1; D unclear. Germline V gene sequence: CDR1 MNHNY, CDR2 SVGAGI (reference sequence). The CDR3 contains 12 residues. The V and J ends lost 8 bases and 8 bases respectively, with 15 bases between them. In nucleotides, the CDR3 is TGTGCCAGCGGAGTACCAACGGTCGAAGCTTTCTTT. This codes for CASGVPTVEAFF.

There are a few counts of this clonotype. This sequence joins TRBV19 and TRBJ2-7; D is possibly TRBD1 (5 bases). Trimming pared 3 bases from V and 6 bases from J, leaving 12 bases between. Germline CDR1 reads LNHDA; CDR2 reads SQIVND (reference sequence). The CDR3 is 13 residues long. CDR3 amino acids: CASSIRVHGEQYF. The CDR3 DNA is TGTGCCAGTAGTATCAGGGTTCACGGCGAGCAGTACTTC.

The rearrangement uses TRBV6-6 and TRBJ2-1, with 10 nucleotides matching TRBD1. CDR3 length: 15 residues. V lost 5 bases to trimming and J lost 4 bases; unmatched junction nucleotides: 5. Germline V CDR1 and CDR2: MNHNY, SVGAGI (reference sequence). In DNA, the CDR3 is TGTGCCAGCAGTGGATGGGACAGGGGTTACAATGAGCAGTTCTTC. Translated, it gives CASSGWDRGYNEQFF.

The chain recombines TRBV29-1 with TRBJ2-3; 9 bases agree with TRBD2. V lost 4 bases and J lost 4; bases outside the gene matches: 6. Germline CDR1 SQVTM, CDR2 ANQGSEA. The CDR3 sequence is 14 residues long. CDR3 nucleotides: TGCAGCGTTGGTGGTAGCGGGAGATCAGATACGCAGTATTTT. Encoded protein: CSVGGSGRSDTQYF.

The chain joins TRBV20-1 to TRBJ2-7, with TRBD1 matching over 8 bases. V shed 0 bases and J 6 bases; nucleotides not matched to a gene: 10. The CDR3 extends over 15 amino acids. Germline lookup yields CDR1 DFQATT and CDR2 SNEGSKA (reference sequence). The CDR3 nucleotides are TGCAGTGCTAGAGATTCGGGCAGGGGGCCTGTCGAGCAGTACTTC. This codes for CSARDSGRGPVEQYF.

This clonotype has only one observation. This chain uses TRBV2 with TRBJ2-4; 10 nucleotides line up with TRBD1. This CDR3 is built from 14 residues. The germline V gene encodes CDR1 SNHLY and CDR2 FYNNEI. J lost 5 bases, V lost 7 bases, and 5 bases had no gene match. CDR3 amino acids: CASNGQGVENIQYF. The CDR3 DNA reads as TGTGCCAGCAACGGACAGGGGGTTGAAAACATTCAGTACTTC.

This clonotype came up once. The chain couples TRBV20-1 to TRBJ2-2, with a tentative D call TRBD2 (6 bases). The germline V gene encodes CDR1 DFQATT and CDR2 SNEGSKA (reference sequence). Trimming shortened V by 6 bases and J by 2 bases, and 13 bases separated the two germline ends. This CDR3 spans 14 amino acids. The CDR3 nucleotides read TGCAGTGCCGGGAGCTACATTAACACCGGGGAGCTGTTTTTT. It is translated as CSAGSYINTGELFF.